These 11 T cell receptor beta chains came from one sample sequenced in a study of T cell responses to AZD1222 COVID-19 vaccine. The table came from immunoSEQ multiplex PCR; TCRdb's copy has only in-frame clones and leaves some out. This table has some 80,000 clones, roughly 90% appearing once. The sequenced sample was peripheral blood, obtained on day 0 of AZD1222 vaccination. The receptors here all came from an adult in good health.

This chain connects TRBV5-8 to TRBJ1-2; 7 nucleotides match TRBD1. V shed 0 bases, J shed 3 bases, and the junction held 5 bases outside the gene matches. Germline assignment: CDR1 SGHTS and CDR2 YDEGEE. The length of the CDR3 is 15 residues. CDR3 in DNA: TGTGCCAGCAGCTTGGGAGGGGGCTACGACTATGGCTACACCTTC. Encoded protein: CASSLGGGYDYGYTF.

This chain uses TRBV11-1 with TRBJ2-5, with 8 bases identical to TRBD1. V lost 3 bases and J lost 5; bases outside the gene matches: 8. The CDR3 length is 15 residues. Germline CDR1 and CDR2: SGHAT and FQDESV (reference sequence). CDR3 bases: TGTGCCAGCAGCTTGGACGGCAGGGGGCGGGAGACCCAGTACTTC. Translated, it gives CASSLDGRGRETQYF.

V gene TRBV19 combines with J gene TRBJ2-6, with 7 bases matching TRBD2. Germline CDR1 is LNHDA and CDR2 is SQIVND (reference sequence). The CDR3 extends over 17 amino acids. J lost 1 base, V lost 2 bases, and 5 bases had no gene match. CDR3 DNA: TGTGCCAGTAGTATAACGGGGGGTACGTCTGGGGCCAACGTCCTGACTTTC. Amino acid sequence: CASSITGGTSGANVLTF.

The chain combines TRBV9 with TRBJ2-7, with D tentatively TRBD2 (7 bases). V was cut by 2 bases and J by 6 bases, with 18 bases left in between. Germline lookup yields CDR1 SGDLS and CDR2 YYNGEE. This CDR3 is built from 15 residues. The CDR3 sequence is CASSVTGRGDSEQYF. The CDR3 region has the DNA TGTGCCAGCAGCGTTACAGGGAGGGGAGACTCCGAGCAGTACTTC.

The rearrangement joins TRBV19 to TRBJ1-1; 10 bases line up with TRBD1. Germline V lookup: CDR1 LNHDA, CDR2 SQIVND (reference sequence). Germline trimming cut 7 bases from V and 5 bases from J; bases unmatched to any gene: 16. The length of the CDR3 is 17 residues. The chain's CDR3 is CASTLVPGQGRKTEAFF. The DNA of the CDR3 is TGTGCCAGTACCTTAGTCCCGGGACAGGGGCGTAAGACTGAAGCTTTCTTT. Together with reference TRBV19 and TRBJ1-1, the CDR3 gives the full variable domain: DGGITQSPKYLFRKEGQNVTLSCEQNLNHDAMYWYRQDPGQGLRLIYYSQIVNDFQKGDIAEGYSVSREKKESFPLTVTSAQKNPTAFYLCASTLVPGQGRKTEAFFGQGTRLTVV.

This chain uses TRBV27 with TRBJ2-1; D is possibly TRBD2 (7 bases). With 6 bases removed from V and 6 bases from J, the gap between germline ends came to 15 bases. Germline CDR1 MNHEY, CDR2 SMNVEV (reference sequence). The CDR3 extends over 14 amino acids. CDR3 sequence (DNA): TGTGCCAGCAGGTTTGGGGGGGCGGTCAATGAGCAGTTCTTC. Residues: CASRFGGAVNEQFF.

The chain employs TRBV2 and TRBJ1-6; 8 positions agree with TRBD1. Germline CDR1 is SNHLY and CDR2 is FYNNEI. CDR3 length: 15 residues. V was pared by 6 bases and J by 11 bases, with 12 bases of the junction left unmatched. This CDR3 reads CASRGNDGQGTPLHF. In nucleotides, the CDR3 is TGTGCCAGCAGGGGAAACGACGGACAGGGCACACCCCTCCACTTT. The full variable domain, in which reference TRBV2 and TRBJ1-6 provide the parts outside the CDR3, is EPEVTQTPSHQVTQMGQEVILRCVPISNHLYFYWYRQILGQKVEFLVSFYNNEISEKSEIFDDQFSVERPDGSNFTLKIRSTKLEDSAMYFCASRGNDGQGTPLHFGNGTRLTVT.

CDR3 in DNA: TGTGCCAGCAGCCAGAGTGCAGGGACAGGGGTATACGAGCAGTACTTC. It encodes CASSQSAGTGVYEQYF. V gene TRBV11-2 combines with J gene TRBJ2-7, with 10 bases lining up with TRBD1. CDR3 size: 16 residues. Germline CDR1 is SGHAT and CDR2 is FQNNGV. J was trimmed by 4 bases and V by 5 bases; bases with no gene match: 11.

The gene calls are TRBV11-3 and TRBJ2-5; TRBD1 matches 10 bases. Germline lookup yields CDR1 SGHNT and CDR2 YENEEA. Unmatched junction bases numbered 5, after V lost 5 bases and J lost 2 bases. CDR3 size: 15 residues. The CDR3 DNA follows: TGTGCCAGCAGCATCCGGACAGGGGGACAAGAGACCCAGTACTTC. Translating gives CASSIRTGGQETQYF.

The rearrangement uses TRBV6-2 or TRBV6-3 and TRBJ1-3, with a tentative D call TRBD1 (6 bases). Per the germline V gene, CDR1 is MNHEY and CDR2 is SVGEGT. Trimming removed 5 bases at V and 0 bases at J, with 14 bases between. The CDR3 is 16 amino acids. CDR3 region: CASSPADSLSGNTIYF. The CDR3 DNA reads TGTGCCAGCAGTCCGGCGGACAGCCTCTCTGGAAACACCATATATTTT.

V is TRBV7-2 and J is TRBJ1-1, with D unclear. Germline loops: CDR1 SGHTA, CDR2 FQGNSA. The CDR3 runs to 15 residues. Trimming left V 1 base short and J 2 bases short, with 11 bases between. The DNA for the CDR3 is TGTGCCAGCAGCTTAGAGATAGGCTTTAACACTGAAGCTTTCTTT. The encoded protein is CASSLEIGFNTEAFF.